The rows below give T cell receptor beta chains drawn from one sample of a study of T cell responses to AZD1222 COVID-19 vaccine. The protocol was immunoSEQ multiplex PCR, while the TCRdb copy is restricted to in-frame clones and leaves out a portion. The table records approximately 150,000 clones, more than 85% of them present only once. Sequenced material: peripheral blood, taken 28 days after the second AZD1222 dose. These receptors were collected from an adult who received the AZD1222 COVID-19 vaccine. CDR3s include the opening cysteine and the closing phenylalanine or tryptophan. Each record gives: J gene, D gene, V gene, CDR3 protein. The D gene is left open where the match is weak.

j_gene: TRBJ2-3
d_gene: .
v_gene: TRBV14
CDR3aa: CASSQAGVDTQYF

j_gene: TRBJ1-1
d_gene: .
v_gene: TRBV5-1
CDR3aa: CASSLGQEANTEAFF

j_gene: TRBJ1-3
d_gene: TRBD1
v_gene: TRBV5-1
CDR3aa: CASSRGQANSGNTIYF

j_gene: TRBJ1-1
d_gene: TRBD1
v_gene: TRBV29-1
CDR3aa: CSVTGTGGSNTEAFF

j_gene: TRBJ2-3
d_gene: TRBD2
v_gene: TRBV4-3
CDR3aa: CASSQDVLLAGSQIDTQYF

j_gene: TRBJ2-7
d_gene: TRBD1
v_gene: TRBV5-1
CDR3aa: CASSLTGEVEDEQYF

j_gene: TRBJ1-1
d_gene: .
v_gene: TRBV6-5
CDR3aa: CASSYSMGGTGAFF

j_gene: TRBJ1-1
d_gene: .
v_gene: TRBV6-5
CDR3aa: CASSGQYTEAFF

j_gene: TRBJ1-4
d_gene: .
v_gene: TRBV6-2/TRBV6-3
CDR3aa: CASSYQREKLFF

j_gene: TRBJ1-6
d_gene: .
v_gene: TRBV7-9
CDR3aa: CASSIEGYNSPLHF